These 9 T cell receptor beta chains originate from one sample sequenced in a study of T cell clones after liver transplantation. Only in-frame clones appear in the TCRdb table, and some are missing; sequencing was by immunoSEQ multiplex PCR. Seen here are about 51,000 clones, more than 65% observed once, and the top ten hold around 10%. The sample in question was CD4+ T cells from blood, obtained more than 53 months after liver transplant. The source is a human patient who received a liver transplant. The T cells may come from the graft donor.

This chain links TRBV29-1 with TRBJ1-2; TRBD1 aligns across 8 bases. Germline CDR1 is SQVTM and CDR2 is ANQGSEA. Unmatched junction bases numbered 8, after V lost 1 base and J lost 4 bases. The CDR3 runs 15 residues. CDR3 nucleotide sequence: TGCAGCGTTGAAGGTCGACAGGGGTTTAGCTATGGCTACACCTTC. It codes for CSVEGRQGFSYGYTF.

This rearrangement joins TRBV7-6 to TRBJ2-5, with D maybe TRBD2 (5 bases). The CDR3 sequence is 15 residues long. The germline V and J ends were trimmed by 1 base and 2 bases, with 11 bases remaining between them. The germline V gene has CDR1 SGHVS and CDR2 FNYEAQ. CDR3: CASSLGGSLQETQYF. The CDR3 region has the DNA TGTGCCAGCAGCTTAGGCGGGTCGTTACAAGAGACCCAGTACTTC.

This clone was seen once. Additional DNA sequences in this sample encode the identical CDR3. The chain uses TRBV6-5 and TRBJ1-6; D is undetermined. This CDR3 is built from 13 residues. The V end was cut by 7 bases, the J end by 7 bases, with 11 bases between. Germline values: CDR1 MNHEY, CDR2 SVGAGI. CDR3 sequence reads: CASTGQPNSPLHF. In DNA form, the CDR3 reads TGTGCCAGCACCGGGCAGCCCAATTCACCCCTCCACTTT.

The chain has TRBV4-1 and TRBJ2-3, with 8 bases fitting TRBD2. Germline V CDR1 and CDR2: MGHRA, YSYEKL. The CDR3 sequence is 18 residues long. V gave up 4 bases and J gave up 3 bases; unmatched junction bases: 15. The chain's CDR3 is CASSRAINAGGDTDTQYF. CDR3 DNA sequence: TGCGCCAGCAGCCGTGCAATCAATGCGGGGGGCGATACAGATACGCAGTATTTT.

The rearrangement links TRBV18 to TRBJ2-7; no clear D gene. The germline gives CDR1 KGHSH, CDR2 LQKENI. This CDR3 has 12 residues. V was trimmed by 4 bases and J by 4 bases, leaving 8 bases between them. This CDR3 is CASSLDSYEQYF. The CDR3 nucleotides read TGTGCCAGCTCACTAGACTCTTACGAGCAGTACTTC.

The chain employs TRBV2 and TRBJ2-7; D perhaps matches TRBD1 (5 bases). This CDR3 is built from 14 residues. With 5 bases removed from V and 0 bases from J, the gap between germline ends came to 11 bases. Germline V gene data show CDR1 as SNHLY and CDR2 as FYNNEI. Here the CDR3 reads CASSPTGPSYEQYF. The CDR3, as DNA: TGTGCCAGCAGTCCCACAGGACCCTCCTACGAGCAGTACTTC.

This chain uses TRBV19 with TRBJ1-6; the match to TRBD1 covers 7 bases. V lost 8 bases, J lost 10 bases, and 11 bases stayed unmatched. In germline, CDR1 is LNHDA, CDR2 SQIVND (reference sequence). There are 14 residues in the CDR3. CDR3 loop: CASAKGGAGSPLHF. DNA of the CDR3: TGTGCCAGTGCCAAAGGGGGCGCGGGATCACCCCTCCACTTT.

This clone was detected a few times. The rearrangement links TRBV4-1 to TRBJ2-6; no firm D call. CDR1 and CDR2 from the germline V gene are MGHRA and YSYEKL. There are 18 residues in the CDR3. V was shortened by 1 base and J by 0 bases, with 13 bases between the two germline ends. The CDR3 protein is CASSQVGRILSGANVLTF. The CDR3 nucleotides read TGCGCCAGCAGCCAAGTAGGACGGATTCTCTCTGGGGCCAACGTCCTGACTTTC.

This clone has a single count. This chain uses TRBV6-5 with TRBJ1-2, with TRBD1 matching over 7 bases. Germline CDR1 reads MNHEY; CDR2 reads SVGAGI. V lost 6 bases and J lost 4; bases outside the gene matches: 5. The CDR3 totals 13 residues. The CDR3 region has the DNA TGTGCCAGCAGATCGGGACAGAGCTATGGCTACACCTTC. Amino acids: CASRSGQSYGYTF.